Below, 14 T cell receptor beta chains from the same sample are listed, as sequenced in a study of T-cell memory formation after mild COVID-19. TCRdb fed the 5' RACE reads into MiXCR, producing one record per CDR3 protein. This sample has fewer than 200,000 distinct CDR3 sequences, with 15% to 20% found just once. The material sequenced was PBMCs or a T cell subset sorted from them (not recorded which). The origin of the receptors is a man younger than 35 who had mild COVID-19 (a few samples of this study predate the infection). Cell type and time point are not known.

The chain employs TRBV20-1 and TRBJ2-3; D tentatively fits TRBD1 or TRBD2 (6 bases each). The CDR3 length is 15 residues. Trimming left V 1 base short and J 1 base short, with 12 bases between. Germline-derived CDR1 and CDR2 are DFQATT and SNEGSKA (reference sequence). This chain's CDR3 is CSARGGGTGTDTQYF. In nucleotides, the CDR3 is TGCAGTGCTAGAGGAGGGGGGACCGGCACAGATACGCAGTATTTT.

In this sample, this clonotype turned up a few times. CDR3 coding DNA: TGTGCCAGCAGTCAGACCTACGAGCAGTACGTC. This translates into CASSQTYEQYV. This rearrangement joins TRBV2 to TRBJ2-7; unclear D gene. CDR1 SNHLY and CDR2 FYNNEI come from the germline V gene. V was clipped by 5 bases and J by 2 bases, with 4 bases between them. The CDR3 covers 11 residues.

This clonotype was picked up a small number of times. This rearrangement joins TRBV5-1 to TRBJ2-3, with 10 bases that match TRBD2. The length of the CDR3 is 19 residues. Trimming at V came to 0 bases and at J to 2 bases, leaving 12 bases not matched to a gene. CDR1 is SGHRS and CDR2 is YFSETQ in the germline V gene. The DNA for the CDR3 is TGCGCCAGCAGCTTGGAGGGGGGCCTAGCGGGGGCCCCCACAGATACGCAGTATTTT. It specifies CASSLEGGLAGAPTDTQYF.

This chain connects TRBV7-2 to TRBJ1-2, with 7 bases identical to TRBD1. V was pared by 0 bases and J by 6 bases, with 7 bases of the junction left unmatched. Germline V CDR1 and CDR2: SGHTA, FQGNSA. There are 15 residues in the CDR3. The CDR3 sequence is CASSLALWDSHGYTF. The CDR3 coding sequence is TGTGCCAGCAGCTTAGCGCTTTGGGACAGCCATGGCTACACCTTC.

This clonotype occurred a few times. This chain links TRBV4-2 with TRBJ2-3; the D is unclear. This CDR3 is 12 amino acids long. Germline V gene lookup returns CDR1 LGHNA and CDR2 YNFKEQ. Trimming took off 0 bases at V and 8 bases at J, with 6 bases between the two ends. The CDR3 here is CASSQDFGTQYF. CDR3 sequence (DNA): TGTGCCAGCAGCCAAGATTTCGGTACGCAGTATTTT.

V is TRBV7-2 and J is TRBJ2-1; 7 nucleotides align to TRBD1. The germline V gene has CDR1 SGHTA and CDR2 FQGNSA. Trimming took 3 bases from V and 5 from J; bases not matched to a gene: 4. The CDR3 is 14 residues long. CDR3 residues: CASSFGTANNEQFF. The DNA for the CDR3 is TGTGCCAGCAGCTTTGGGACAGCCAACAATGAGCAGTTCTTC.

This clonotype was detected only a few times. This chain joins TRBV29-1 and TRBJ2-7; 7 bases line up with TRBD2. This CDR3 region has 16 residues. Germline CDR1 is SQVTM and CDR2 is ANQGSEA. With 6 bases clipped from V and 0 bases from J, the junction kept 14 bases outside the gene matches. The CDR3 coding sequence is TGCAGCGTCGCAGCGGGAAGGGCAGGAAACTCCTACGAGCAGTACTTC. As protein: CSVAAGRAGNSYEQYF.

This clonotype turned up a few times. The J gene is TRBJ1-3, the V gene TRBV6-5; D unclear. Germline V gives CDR1 MNHEY, CDR2 SVGAGI. V gave up 8 bases and J gave up 9 bases, with 11 bases separating them. CDR3 size: 11 residues. The CDR3: CASFSGRTIYF. In DNA form, the CDR3 reads TGTGCCAGCTTCAGCGGACGCACCATATATTTT.

This clonotype occurred a few times. In nucleotides, the CDR3 is TGTGCCAGCTTAGCGGGGGGTCTCACCGGGGAGCTGTTTTTT. Its translation: CASLAGGLTGELFF. The rearrangement joins TRBV28 to TRBJ2-2; 10 bases are shared with TRBD2. CDR1 is MDHEN, CDR2 SYDVKM, per germline. CDR3 length: 14 residues. Trimming removed 8 bases from V and 4 bases from J; junction bases left unmatched: 4.

This sequence joins TRBV7-2 and TRBJ1-3, with 9 bases lining up with TRBD1. With 1 base clipped from V and 4 bases from J, the junction kept 2 bases outside the gene matches. The CDR3 totals 15 residues. Germline-derived CDR1 and CDR2 are SGHTA and FQGNSA. Written as DNA, the CDR3 is TGTGCCAGCAGCTTAGTCGGGACAGGGGGAAACACCATATATTTT. This codes for CASSLVGTGGNTIYF.

This clonotype was seen only a few times. The rearrangement links TRBV6-5 to TRBJ1-1; possible D gene TRBD1, 5 bases. Trimming left V 0 bases short and J 0 bases short, with 8 bases between. Germline-derived CDR1 and CDR2 are MNHEY and SVGAGI. The CDR3 has 15 amino acids. The CDR3 DNA is TGTGCCAGCAGTTACTCCGCAGGGATGAACACTGAAGCTTTCTTT. Protein: CASSYSAGMNTEAFF.

J is TRBJ1-2 and V is TRBV20-1; 10 bases match TRBD1. Trimming at V came to 3 bases and at J to 2 bases, leaving 6 bases not matched to a gene. Per germline, CDR1 DFQATT and CDR2 SNEGSKA (reference sequence). CDR3 length: 15 residues. The DNA for the CDR3 is TGCAGTGCTAGCGGACCGGGACAGGGGAACTATGGCTACACCTTC. Its protein product is CSASGPGQGNYGYTF.

This clonotype showed up many times. This chain connects TRBV20-1 to TRBJ1-1; a weak D match, TRBD1 (5 bases). The V and J ends lost 0 bases and 2 bases respectively, with 13 bases between them. The CDR3 is 15 amino acids. CDR1 is DFQATT and CDR2 is SNEGSKA in the germline V gene (reference sequence). CDR3 in DNA: TGCAGTGCTAGAGATTTCAGGCAGGGAAACACTGAAGCTTTCTTT. It is translated as CSARDFRQGNTEAFF.

V usage is TRBV10-3 and J usage is TRBJ2-6; no clear D gene. The V gene's germline CDR1 is ENHRY and CDR2 SYGVKD. The CDR3 sequence is 13 residues long. The V gene lost 8 bases and the J gene lost 0 bases, with 5 bases spanning the gap. CDR3 coding DNA: TGTGCCATCTTGGGCTCTGGGGCCAACGTCCTGACTTTC. Protein product: CAILGSGANVLTF.